One sample yielded the 19 T cell receptor beta chains listed below, sequenced in a study of shared clonotypes between healthy human individuals. The method was immunoSEQ multiplex PCR; TCRdb's version includes in-frame clones alone and lacks a portion of them. Of 300,000 to 350,000 clones in the sample, around 79% were seen once. Input material: memory CD4+ T cells sorted from blood. The subset: CD45RA-negative fraction. The origin of the receptors is a man younger than 40 in good health.

V is TRBV20-1 and J is TRBJ2-7; 7 bases line up with TRBD2. This CDR3 comprises 11 residues. In germline, CDR1 is DFQATT, CDR2 SNEGSKA (reference sequence). The ends lost 7 bases at V and 5 bases at J; junction bases unmatched: 5. As DNA, the CDR3 is TGCAGTGGCAGACTAGCCCACGAGCAGTACTTC. It yields the protein CSGRLAHEQYF.

The chain joins TRBV29-1 to TRBJ2-7; 9 bases map to TRBD2. The CDR3 is made up of 14 amino acids. The V gene end was trimmed by 5 bases and the J gene end by 3 bases; junction bases not matched to a gene: 8. Germline CDR1 SQVTM, CDR2 ANQGSEA. Here the CDR3 reads CSVLGLAGIYEQYF. DNA for the CDR3: TGCAGCGTTTTAGGGCTAGCGGGGATCTACGAGCAGTACTTC.

The chain couples TRBV2 to TRBJ2-1; D is perhaps TRBD1 (5 bases). This CDR3 spans 13 amino acids. V lost 1 base to trimming and J lost 4 bases, with 5 bases between them. In germline, CDR1 is SNHLY, CDR2 FYNNEI. In DNA, the CDR3 is TGTGCCAGCAGTGAAGACAGGTACAATGAGCAGTTCTTC. Residues: CASSEDRYNEQFF.

As concerns this clone: Other DNA sequences of this sample code for an identical CDR3. V is TRBV7-3 and J is TRBJ2-1; weak D call: TRBD2 (6 bases). Per germline, CDR1 SGHTA and CDR2 FQGTGA. This CDR3 is 15 amino acids long. V was shortened by 0 bases and J by 3 bases, with 9 bases between the two germline ends. The DNA of the CDR3 is TGTGCCAGCAGCTTAACGGGAGGCGGCTACAATGAGCAGTTCTTC. Translated, it gives CASSLTGGGYNEQFF.

The chain joins TRBV2 to TRBJ1-2, with TRBD1 matching over 8 bases. The CDR3 covers 15 residues. The germline CDR1 and CDR2 sequences are SNHLY and FYNNEI. J gave up 3 bases and V 6 bases, and 9 bases lay outside the gene matches. CDR3 amino acids: CASSLQGEPHYGYTF. DNA of the CDR3: TGTGCCAGCAGCCTACAGGGGGAACCTCACTATGGCTACACCTTC.

J is TRBJ1-1 and V is TRBV19; D is unclear. V lost 4 bases, J lost 4 bases, and 16 bases lay in between. The CDR3 consists of 15 residues. Per the germline V gene, CDR1 is LNHDA and CDR2 is SQIVND (reference sequence). The CDR3 spells CASSRIGGPRTEAFF. The CDR3 coding sequence is TGTGCCAGTAGTAGAATAGGTGGCCCTCGCACTGAAGCTTTCTTT. Drawing the rest from reference TRBV19 and TRBJ1-1, the complete variable domain is DGGITQSPKYLFRKEGQNVTLSCEQNLNHDAMYWYRQDPGQGLRLIYYSQIVNDFQKGDIAEGYSVSREKKESFPLTVTSAQKNPTAFYLCASSRIGGPRTEAFFGQGTRLTVV.

J is TRBJ1-1 and V is TRBV29-1, with D uncertain. This CDR3 spans 15 amino acids. Between the trimmed V and J ends, which lost 7 bases and 0 bases, there was a span of 18 bases. From germline, CDR1 is SQVTM and CDR2 ANQGSEA. CDR3 region: CSACAGWGMNTEAFF. DNA of the CDR3: TGCAGCGCCTGCGCAGGTTGGGGTATGAACACTGAAGCTTTCTTT.

This chain joins TRBV2 and TRBJ2-1; 11 positions agree with TRBD2. The CDR3 extends over 14 amino acids. Germline V gene data show CDR1 as SNHLY and CDR2 as FYNNEI. With 6 bases clipped from V and 11 bases from J, the junction kept 9 bases outside the gene matches. The CDR3 spells CASRPGTSGSQQFF. The CDR3 DNA reads TGTGCCAGCAGGCCCGGGACTAGCGGATCACAGCAGTTCTTC.

The chain employs TRBV14 and TRBJ1-4, with D maybe TRBD1 (5 bases). This CDR3 has 13 amino acids. V lost 1 base and J lost 10, with 10 bases in between. Per germline, CDR1 SGHDN and CDR2 FVKESK. CDR3: CASSQGARAKLFF. The CDR3 nucleotides read TGTGCCAGCAGCCAAGGGGCCAGGGCAAAACTGTTTTTT.

CDR3 sequence: CASSPAARDTEAFF. The CDR3 DNA sequence: TGTGCCAGCTCACCGGCGGCCAGAGACACTGAAGCTTTCTTT. The chain joins TRBV18 to TRBJ1-1; unclear D gene. Germline CDR1 is KGHSH and CDR2 is LQKENI. The V gene lost 3 bases and the J gene lost 3 bases, with 11 bases spanning the gap. The CDR3 sequence is 14 residues long.

V and J are TRBV4-3 and TRBJ2-1; TRBD1 matches 8 bases. Germline lookup yields CDR1 LGHNA and CDR2 YSLEER. The V and J ends lost 0 bases and 7 bases, in that order; junction bases with no gene match: 2. CDR3 length equals 14 residues. This chain's CDR3 is CASSQDRQGNEQFF. For the CDR3, the DNA is TGCGCCAGCAGCCAAGATCGACAGGGGAATGAGCAGTTCTTC.

Regarding this clone: The CDR3 ends on some other residue instead of the conserved phenylalanine or tryptophan, so this is likely a read error. The chain uses TRBV30 and TRBJ2-7; 7 positions match TRBD2. V trimming: 2 bases; J trimming: 0 bases; junction bases outside the gene matches: 7. The CDR3 is made up of 15 amino acids. CDR1 and CDR2 (germline): GTSNPN, SVGIG (reference sequence). CDR3 sequence: CAWSTLAAASYEQYL. In DNA, the CDR3 is TGTGCCTGGAGTACCCTAGCGGCTGCCTCCTACGAGCAGTACCTC.

The J gene is TRBJ2-1, the V gene TRBV6-1, with D tentatively TRBD1 (6 bases). Germline V CDR1 and CDR2: MNHNS, SASEGT. Trimming shortened V by 9 bases and J by 0 bases, and 12 bases separated the two germline ends. The CDR3 covers 14 residues. The CDR3 DNA reads as TGTGCCAGTATGTCCAGGGGCTCCTACAATGAGCAGTTCTTC. Its translation: CASMSRGSYNEQFF.

This sequence joins TRBV5-1 and TRBJ1-2; D is undetermined. Germline assignment: CDR1 SGHRS and CDR2 YFSETQ. The CDR3 loop spans 13 amino acids. Trimming stripped 4 bases from V and 1 base from J, with 8 bases between. Here the CDR3 reads CASSIADNYGYTF. The CDR3 DNA is TGCGCCAGCAGCATCGCCGATAACTATGGCTACACCTTC.

This clone showed up many times. V usage is TRBV2 and J usage is TRBJ2-1; tentatively, D is TRBD2 (5 bases). Germline loops: CDR1 SNHLY, CDR2 FYNNEI. V was shortened by 4 bases and J by 6 bases, with 16 bases between the two germline ends. The CDR3 is 15 amino acids. The CDR3 DNA is TGTGCCAGCAGTGGGGCCGGAACTAGGGTCAATGAGCAGTTCTTC. It specifies CASSGAGTRVNEQFF.

V is TRBV28 and J is TRBJ2-7; no firm D call. V was trimmed by 3 bases and J by 2 bases, leaving 5 bases between them. CDR3 length equals 12 residues. The germline CDR1 and CDR2 sequences are MDHEN and SYDVKM. The CDR3 sequence: CASSFSPYEQYF. The CDR3, as DNA: TGTGCCAGCAGTTTTAGCCCCTACGAGCAGTACTTC. The full variable domain, with the rest looked up from reference TRBV28 and TRBJ2-7, is DVKVTQSSRYLVKRTGEKVFLECVQDMDHENMFWYRQDPGLGLRLIYFSYDVKMKEKGDIPEGYSVSREKKERFSLILESASTNQTSMYLCASSFSPYEQYFGPGTRLTVT.

This clone was counted at least ten times. The sample contains more than one DNA sequence encoding this CDR3. This rearrangement joins TRBV18 to TRBJ2-5, with 9 nucleotides matching TRBD1. Germline CDR1 KGHSH, CDR2 LQKENI. The CDR3 extends over 15 amino acids. V was clipped by 2 bases and J by 5 bases; unmatched bases: 6. The CDR3 sequence is CASSPNRGRWETQYF. CDR3 sequence (DNA): TGTGCCAGCTCACCAAACAGGGGGCGCTGGGAGACCCAGTACTTC.

This chain connects TRBV27 to TRBJ2-3, with a tentative D call TRBD1 (5 bases). Germline assignment: CDR1 MNHEY and CDR2 SMNVEV (reference sequence). V lost 5 bases and J lost 0, with 18 bases in between. There are 17 residues in the CDR3. CDR3 sequence: CASSNIRVLTSTDTQYF. Here the CDR3 DNA reads TGTGCCAGCAGTAACATCAGGGTGCTAACCAGCACAGATACGCAGTATTTT.

This clone was found a few times. The chain has TRBV19 and TRBJ2-7; D is possibly TRBD2 (6 bases). V was cut by 5 bases and J by 7 bases, with 18 bases left in between. Germline values: CDR1 LNHDA, CDR2 SQIVND (reference sequence). The CDR3 is 14 residues long. CDR3 loop: CASSPKTSSPEQYF. The CDR3 region has the DNA TGTGCCAGTAGTCCCAAGACTAGTTCCCCGGAGCAGTACTTC.